This T cell receptor beta chain was retrieved from a study of T cells in Graves' hyperthyroidism and ophthalmopathy (dated by TCRdb to between 2018 and 2020). At the level of the whole study: Peripheral blood was collected at initial diagnosis, before any treatment. A discovery cohort of fewer than 110 patients, about 44 with Graves' ophthalmopathy and roughly 59 with stable Graves' hyperthyroidism, was used to find distinguishing TCR V-J signatures. Prospective prediction of ophthalmopathy was tested in an independent validation cohort consisting of about 20 hyperthyroidism patients and some 17 patients who later progressed to ophthalmopathy. For training and testing, the roughly 100 patients in the discovery cohort were randomly divided in a 7:3 ratio. The study also compared thyroid tissue and blood T-cell repertoires from 6 or 7 Graves' hyperthyroidism patients. Following sampling, methimazole starting at 30 mg daily was given to hyperthyroidism patients, and high-dose intravenous methylprednisolone was given to ophthalmopathy patients. TCR Vbeta CDR3 sequencing of roughly 140 peripheral blood samples (about 45 ophthalmopathy, about 80 hyperthyroidism and approximately 17 progressor patients) is reported in the paper.

The TCR beta CDR3 regions were amplified from the RNA transcripts. A first-round RT-PCR of the TCR CDR3 used the HTBI primer set with the Qiagen OneStep RT-PCR kit. Libraries were constructed in a second round of multiplex PCR, after which size selection and purification were performed. Sequencing of the libraries was done on an Illumina HiSeq2000 using paired-end 100 bp reads. As for the original processing: Raw data were processed with SOAPnuke, discarding reads with adapters, uncalled bases, mean Phred below 15, or no exact constant-primer or identifier match. COPE v1.2.5 was used to merge the high-quality paired reads, and each unique nucleotide sequence was defined as a clonotype. Clonotypes were aligned to IMGT TRBV, TRBD and TRBJ reference segments using MiTCR v1.1. The analysis included only V-J combinations with a frequency above 0.0001, which together covered around 99% of the repertoires. The TCS score was defined as F50 (clonal expansion) divided by E x V (chaos), with BLOSUM62-based TCRdist calculated between CDR3 peptides within each V-J. Welch's t-statistics and random forest reduced approximately 520 V-J features to roughly 13, which were used in a naive Bayes classifier (R e1071). TCRdb's own reprocessing of the public reads used fastp at Q25 and MiXCR and kept productive beta chains. Each entry is one CDR3 protein sequence, shown with its most common DNA and genes. What appears here as the V and J calls and clone size reflects TCRdb's work, not the paper's. The sample yields roughly 99,000 distinct CDR3 sequences; 15% to 20% were counted once. The ten largest clones capture about 42% of the sample.

From the germline V gene, CDR1 is SGHVS and CDR2 is FQNEAQ. V has 4 bases trimmed and J has 4 bases trimmed; junction bases matching no gene number 3. The CDR3 sequence holds 15 residues, the cysteine and phenylalanine included. CDR3 DNA only is kept here, 45 bases in frame from base 1. Graves' hyperthyroidism was defined as stable when no progression to ophthalmopathy occurred over 18 months of follow-up. Hyperthyroidism patients were aged 18 to 65 years and newly diagnosed, with disease duration of less than 2 months. Any patient with an uncontrolled infection, another autoimmune disease, pregnancy or lactation was excluded. Diagnoses relied on clinical symptoms, serum thyroxine and TRAb, thyroid ultrasound and orbital computed tomography. Ficoll-Paque density gradient centrifugation was used to isolate PBMCs from around 10 ml of fresh peripheral blood. Trizol reagent was used to extract total RNA, and RNA quality was then checked on an Agilent 2100 Bioanalyzer.

The research as a whole found: Sample size was not statistically predetermined, and investigators were not blinded to group allocation. In validation, progression to ophthalmopathy was predicted by the model with around 71% sensitivity and 72% to 80% specificity, a median of roughly six months before onset. Most expanded thyroid clonotypes (frequency above 0.001) were also detected in blood, a finding suggesting that blood repertoires may reflect thyroid immune responses. In cross-validation, a model built on a 13 V-J signature told ophthalmopathy apart from stable hyperthyroidism with approximately 90% sensitivity and 81% to 82% specificity, and in testing the same model reached 80%/75%.

In its sample, this clonotype was seen many times. What antigen it recognizes has not been identified. Per-base qualities were not stored, and no clone one base away is much larger. The rearranged segments are TRBV7-8 and TRBJ1-3; the junction holds 11 bases that match TRBD1. This sequence was found in a woman between 45 and 60 years old with Graves' hyperthyroidism. What was sequenced was blood. For the CDR3, the sequence is CASSWDRGSGNTIYF. Here is the DNA: TGTGCCAGCAGCTGGGACAGGGGGTCGGGAAACACCATATATTTT.